The 23 T cell receptor beta chains below were found in one sample sequenced in a study of patients and donors after allogeneic stem cell transplantation. TCRdb recomputed calls from the RT-PCR reads with MiXCR, one row per CDR3 protein. The table lists 84,000 or so distinct CDR3 sequences, roughly 48% of them singletons. Material: blood, either unsorted or a sorted T cell fraction (not recorded which). These receptors were obtained from a human donor who was either an allogeneic HSCT recipient or a stem cell or donor lymphocyte infusion donor (not recorded which). It is not recorded whose cells these are; they may come from a transplant donor.

The J gene is TRBJ1-1, the V gene TRBV5-1; perhaps TRBD1 as D (6 bases). This CDR3 contains 16 residues. Trimming cost V 1 base and J 0 bases, with 13 bases left between them. CDR1 is SGHRS, CDR2 YFSETQ, per germline. The CDR3: CASSLLARGMNTEAFF. The CDR3, as DNA: TGCGCCAGCAGCTTGCTCGCGAGGGGGATGAACACTGAAGCTTTCTTT. The full variable domain, completed using reference TRBV5-1 and TRBJ1-1, is KAGVTQTPRYLIKTRGQQVTLSCSPISGHRSVSWYQQTPGQGLQFLFEYFSETQRNKGNFPGRFSGRQFSNSRSEMNVSTLELGDSALYLCASSLLARGMNTEAFFGQGTRLTVV.

The chain links TRBV28 to TRBJ1-1; 10 bases line up with TRBD1. Unmatched junction bases numbered 3, after V lost 8 bases and J lost 3 bases. There are 13 residues in the CDR3. Germline assignment: CDR1 MDHEN and CDR2 SYDVKM. CDR3 sequence reads: CASRGQGYTEAFF. Written as DNA, the CDR3 is TGTGCCAGCCGGGGACAGGGGTACACTGAAGCTTTCTTT.

The gene calls are TRBV4-3 and TRBJ2-6; a weak D match, TRBD2 (5 bases). The CDR3 spans 18 residues. Trimming removed 0 bases from V and 1 base from J, with 13 bases in between. Germline assignment: CDR1 LGHNA and CDR2 YSLEER. The CDR3, as DNA: TGCGCCAGCAGCCAAGACCCGGGGATCATATCTGGGGCCAACGTCCTGACTTTC. It encodes CASSQDPGIISGANVLTF.

J is TRBJ1-1 and V is TRBV7-3; D may be TRBD1 (6 bases). The germline gives CDR1 SGHTA, CDR2 FQGTGA. V dropped 4 bases and J dropped 5 bases, with 11 bases sitting between them. The length of the CDR3 is 13 residues. CDR3 in DNA: TGTGCCAGCAGCTCGCGGACAGAGACTGAAGCTTTCTTT. Its protein product is CASSSRTETEAFF. Full variable domain (rest looked up from reference TRBV7-3 and TRBJ1-1): GAGVSQTPSNKVTEKGKYVELRCDPISGHTALYWYRQSLGQGPEFLIYFQGTGAADDSGLPNDRFFAVRPEGSVSTLKIQRTERGDSAVYLCASSSRTETEAFFGQGTRLTVV.

This chain connects TRBV7-9 to TRBJ2-3; 7 bases line up with TRBD2. Germline values: CDR1 SEHNR, CDR2 FQNEAQ (reference sequence). The trim removed 2 bases at V and 2 bases at J, leaving 4 bases unmatched. The CDR3 contains 15 residues. Here the CDR3 reads CASSLSGGLTDTQYF. The CDR3 DNA reads TGTGCCAGCAGCTTATCGGGGGGTCTCACAGATACGCAGTATTTT.

This clonotype was picked up a small number of times. V gene TRBV24-1 combines with J gene TRBJ1-2, with D unresolved. V was cut by 3 bases and J by 3 bases, with 16 bases left in between. Germline V CDR1 and CDR2: KGHDR, SFDVKD. The CDR3 is 16 residues long. CDR3: CATSDGDGQGHYGYTF. The CDR3 nucleotides read TGTGCCACCAGTGATGGAGATGGTCAAGGGCACTATGGCTACACCTTC.

The rearrangement uses TRBV4-3 and TRBJ2-3; TRBD2 agrees at 13 bases. Per germline, CDR1 LGHNA and CDR2 YSLEER. V was clipped by 3 bases and J by 8 bases; unmatched bases: 5. This CDR3 contains 15 residues. CDR3 coding DNA: TGCGCCAGCAGCCAGACACTAGCGGGAGGGGGTACGCAGTATTTT. Its translation: CASSQTLAGGGTQYF.

This sequence joins TRBV29-1 and TRBJ2-1; D is unresolved. Trimming took off 8 bases at V and 2 bases at J, with 13 bases between the two ends. The CDR3 runs 13 residues. In germline, CDR1 is SQVTM, CDR2 ANQGSEA. CDR3 coding DNA: TGCAGCATCGAGCGCCCGCCCTACAATGAGCAGTTCTTC. The encoded protein is CSIERPPYNEQFF.

The chain has TRBV7-9 and TRBJ1-4, with D unresolved. This CDR3 spans 14 amino acids. V lost 4 bases and J lost 7, with 13 bases in between. Germline V gives CDR1 SEHNR, CDR2 FQNEAQ (reference sequence). The CDR3 here is CASSSGLLVEKLFF. In DNA form, the CDR3 reads TGTGCCAGCAGCTCGGGCCTACTGGTTGAAAAACTGTTTTTT.

The rearrangement links TRBV7-2 to TRBJ1-6; 7 nucleotides match TRBD1. The CDR3 contains 14 residues. V shed 5 bases and J 5 bases; nucleotides not matched to a gene: 3. CDR1 is SGHTA, CDR2 FQGNSA, per germline. CDR3 in amino acids: CASSRGTDNSPLHF. The CDR3 DNA sequence: TGTGCCAGCAGCCGAGGGACAGATAATTCACCCCTCCACTTT.

The chain joins TRBV3-1 to TRBJ1-1, with TRBD1 matching over 7 bases. Per the germline V gene, CDR1 is LGHDT and CDR2 is YNNKEL (reference sequence). The CDR3 extends over 16 amino acids. The V segment lost 0 bases and the J segment 1 base; nucleotides outside the gene matches: 5. The CDR3: CASSQESAGGNTEAFF. The DNA for the CDR3 is TGTGCCAGCAGCCAAGAATCGGCAGGGGGGAACACTGAAGCTTTCTTT.

The chain employs TRBV7-9 and TRBJ1-2, with D possibly TRBD1 on 6 matching bases. Germline CDR1 and CDR2: SEHNR and FQNEAQ (reference sequence). The CDR3 runs 17 residues. Trimming took off 5 bases at V and 4 bases at J, with 23 bases between the two ends. CDR3 nucleotides: TGTGCCAGCAGCCTTTCCCCTACAGGGTGGGAGATCTATGGCTACACCTTC. This translates into CASSLSPTGWEIYGYTF.

The chain has TRBV4-1 and TRBJ1-2, with D unresolved. The ends were cut back, 1 base at V and 6 bases at J, with 12 bases in the middle. Germline V gene lookup returns CDR1 MGHRA and CDR2 YSYEKL. The CDR3 is 14 amino acids. The CDR3 here is CASSQVGTDHGYTF. CDR3 sequence (DNA): TGCGCCAGCAGCCAAGTCGGAACGGATCATGGCTACACCTTC.

This clonotype was seen only a few times. V is TRBV4-3 and J is TRBJ1-5; no clear D. The CDR3 length is 16 residues. Trimming removed 0 bases at V and 7 bases at J, with 16 bases between. The germline gives CDR1 LGHNA, CDR2 YSLEER. The CDR3 here is CASSQDYRGAGQPQHF. The CDR3 bases are TGCGCCAGCAGCCAAGATTACCGGGGTGCTGGGCAGCCCCAGCATTTT.

The V call is TRBV30, the J call TRBJ1-5, with D perhaps matching TRBD1 (5 bases). Deletions cut 1 base from V and 0 bases from J, with 13 bases between. Germline V gene lookup returns CDR1 GTSNPN and CDR2 SVGIG (reference sequence). The CDR3 sequence is 16 residues long. CDR3 sequence reads: CAWSALGGNSNQPQHF. CDR3 coding DNA: TGTGCCTGGAGTGCCTTGGGGGGTAATAGCAATCAGCCCCAGCATTTT.

This clonotype was picked up a small number of times. This chain connects TRBV2 to TRBJ1-2, with D unresolved. From germline, CDR1 is SNHLY and CDR2 FYNNEI. Trimming left V 2 bases short and J 7 bases short, with 2 bases between. The CDR3 totals 10 residues. The CDR3 DNA is TGTGCCAGCAGTGAACGTGGCTACACCTTC. It codes for CASSERGYTF.

This clonotype was counted only a few times. V and J are TRBV11-1 and TRBJ1-4; D remains unclear. V dropped 5 bases and J dropped 6 bases, with 16 bases sitting between them. The CDR3 covers 15 residues. Looked up from germline, CDR1 is SGHAT and CDR2 is FQDESV (reference sequence). CDR3 protein: CASSQDPRDYEKLFF. CDR3 nucleotide sequence: TGTGCCAGCAGCCAGGACCCTCGCGACTATGAAAAACTGTTTTTT. Looking up the rest from reference TRBV11-1 and TRBJ1-4 gives the full variable domain: EAEVAQSPRYKITEKSQAVAFWCDPISGHATLYWYRQILGQGPELLVQFQDESVVDDSQLPKDRFSAERLKGVDSTLKIQPAELGDSAMYLCASSQDPRDYEKLFFGSGTQLSVL.

The chain links TRBV10-3 to TRBJ1-1; maybe TRBD1 (6 bases). The CDR3 sequence is 14 residues long. The V end lost 10 bases, the J end lost 2 bases, and 17 bases lay between the germline ends. Germline assignment: CDR1 ENHRY and CDR2 SYGVKD. The CDR3 DNA is TGTGCCACCCATCTCGGGGGCGGCAACACTGAAGCTTTCTTT. It translates to CATHLGGGNTEAFF.

This rearrangement joins TRBV27 to TRBJ2-3; D gene uncertain. The V end was cut by 0 bases, the J end by 2 bases, with 12 bases between. This CDR3 has 16 amino acids. CDR1 is MNHEY, CDR2 SMNVEV, per germline (reference sequence). The CDR3 is CASSLSSPRHTDTQYF. CDR3 nucleotides: TGTGCCAGCAGTTTATCCTCCCCACGTCACACAGATACGCAGTATTTT.

This chain links TRBV5-1 with TRBJ2-1, with 9 bases that match TRBD2. V lost 4 bases and J lost 0; bases outside the gene matches: 5. Germline V gene lookup returns CDR1 SGHRS and CDR2 YFSETQ. This CDR3 has 16 amino acids. The CDR3 protein is CASSLISGSSYNEQFF. In DNA form, the CDR3 reads TGCGCCAGCAGCCTTATTAGCGGGAGCTCCTACAATGAGCAGTTCTTC.

The chain carries TRBV5-1 and TRBJ1-2; D gene uncertain. Trimming cost V 2 bases and J 0 bases, with 8 bases left between them. Per the germline V gene, CDR1 is SGHRS and CDR2 is YFSETQ. The CDR3 spans 14 residues. The CDR3 here is CASSFSDTNYGYTF. CDR3 sequence (DNA): TGCGCCAGCAGCTTTTCAGACACTAACTATGGCTACACCTTC.

The CDR3 DNA is TGCGCCAGCAGCCAAGATAACCCCGGGACAGGGTATTCACCCCTCCACTTT. This codes for CASSQDNPGTGYSPLHF. V gene TRBV4-3 combines with J gene TRBJ1-6; 9 nucleotides align to TRBD1. CDR3 size: 17 residues. Germline V gene data show CDR1 as LGHNA and CDR2 as YSLEER. The ends lost 0 bases at V and 8 bases at J; junction bases unmatched: 8.

This rearrangement joins TRBV12-3 or TRBV12-4 to TRBJ2-3, with a tentative D call TRBD1 (6 bases). CDR3 size: 14 residues. Trimming stripped 2 bases from V and 2 bases from J, with 8 bases between. CDR3 DNA: TGTGCCAGCAGTTTAACAGGGTTCACAGATACGCAGTATTTT. It codes for CASSLTGFTDTQYF.